Below are 9 T cell receptor beta chains sequenced from a single sample in a study of control samples from healthy donors and cancer patients (dated by TCRdb to 2019 to 2021). Libraries were made using the immunoSEQ multiplex PCR assay. TCRdb re-hosts the immuneACCESS table, in-frame sequences only. Its copies lack some clones; in the studies checked, an unresolved V gene accounts for under half of them, and the cause for the rest is not known. The sample table contains approximately 110,000 clones; only one count was recorded for 91% of them. 7.8% of the sample lies in the top ten. Sequencing was performed on blood. The receptor source for this set is a woman in her late teens or twenties in good health.

V is TRBV19 and J is TRBJ2-3; 10 nucleotides match TRBD2. J lost 4 bases, V lost 1 base, and 8 bases had no gene match. The CDR3 totals 17 residues. CDR1 is LNHDA and CDR2 is SQIVND in the germline V gene (reference sequence). CDR3 loop: CASSIGASGSLADTQYF. The CDR3 DNA reads as TGTGCCAGTAGTATAGGGGCTAGCGGGAGTCTGGCAGATACGCAGTATTTT.

The J gene is TRBJ2-3, the V gene TRBV4-3; 7 bases align to TRBD2. The V gene end was trimmed by 2 bases and the J gene end by 14 bases; junction bases not matched to a gene: 10. The CDR3 loop spans 13 amino acids. Germline assignment: CDR1 LGHNA and CDR2 YSLEER. DNA of the CDR3: TGCGCCAGCAGCCAAACCCCGGGACTACCGCCGTATTTT. Amino acids: CASSQTPGLPPYF.

For the CDR3, the DNA is TGTGCCAGCAGCCCAGCGGCCCTTTATGGCTACACCTTC. It encodes CASSPAALYGYTF. The chain couples TRBV7-9 to TRBJ1-2, with unresolved D. The V gene lost 5 bases and the J gene lost 5 bases, with 12 bases spanning the gap. This CDR3 is built from 13 residues. Germline CDR1 SEHNR, CDR2 FQNEAQ (reference sequence).

This clone was observed a single time. The V gene is TRBV19, the J gene TRBJ1-2; D not resolved. Germline CDR1 is LNHDA and CDR2 is SQIVND (reference sequence). There are 14 residues in the CDR3. The V end lost 5 bases, the J end lost 0 bases, and 10 bases lay between the germline ends. The CDR3 region is CASSEMGTNYGYTF. The DNA for the CDR3 is TGTGCCAGTAGTGAGATGGGGACTAACTATGGCTACACCTTC.

The chain carries TRBV29-1 and TRBJ2-5; D might be TRBD1 or TRBD2, each matching 5 bases. This CDR3 is built from 18 residues. Germline lookup yields CDR1 SQVTM and CDR2 ANQGSEA. V was cut by 1 base and J by 1 base, with 22 bases left in between. The CDR3 region has the DNA TGCAGCGTTGAAGGAGAAGGGTTCACGGGGCAGGGCCAAGAGACCCAGTACTTC. This translates into CSVEGEGFTGQGQETQYF.

The J gene is TRBJ2-5, the V gene TRBV6-1; 7 bases are shared with TRBD2. The CDR3 length is 16 residues. The germline CDR1 and CDR2 sequences are MNHNS and SASEGT. The junction had 7 bases not matched to a gene; V was cut back by 2 bases and J by 1 base. CDR3 region: CASSETRGSLQETQYF. In DNA form, the CDR3 reads TGTGCCAGCAGTGAAACGCGGGGGAGCCTCCAAGAGACCCAGTACTTC.

The gene calls are TRBV3-1 (or the pseudogene TRBV3-2) and TRBJ2-4, with 13 bases lining up with TRBD2. CDR1 is LGHDT and CDR2 is YNNKEL in the germline V gene (reference sequence). CDR3 size: 19 residues. Losses at the gene ends were 3 bases for V and 0 bases for J; bases not matched to a gene: 8. CDR3 nucleotides: TGTGCCAGCAGCCATCCCACTAGCGGGAGGGCCGTAGCCAAAAACATTCAGTACTTC. Its protein is CASSHPTSGRAVAKNIQYF.

The rearrangement links TRBV29-1 to TRBJ2-7, with D tentatively TRBD2 (7 bases). Between the trimmed V and J ends, which lost 3 bases and 6 bases, there was a span of 21 bases. Germline V gene lookup returns CDR1 SQVTM and CDR2 ANQGSEA. The CDR3 contains 15 residues. CDR3 DNA sequence: TGCAGCGTTGATTCGGGGGGAATTACAGGGACCGAGCAGTACTTC. Translating it yields CSVDSGGITGTEQYF.

V is TRBV19 and J is TRBJ2-5, with 11 bases identical to TRBD2. Germline V gene data show CDR1 as LNHDA and CDR2 as SQIVND (reference sequence). This CDR3 contains 15 residues. The J segment lost 4 bases and the V segment lost 2 bases, leaving 3 bases of the junction unmatched. The CDR3 DNA reads TGTGCCAGTAGTATATTCGGGACTAGCGGAGAGACCCAGTACTTC. Protein product: CASSIFGTSGETQYF.